The 20 T cell receptor beta chains below were found in one sample sequenced in a study of T cell responses to AZD1222 COVID-19 vaccine. The method was immunoSEQ multiplex PCR; TCRdb's version includes in-frame clones alone and lacks a portion of them. Of fewer than 130,000 clones in the sample, approximately 92% were seen once. The sample consisted of peripheral blood, taken on day 0 of AZD1222 vaccination. Receptors were obtained from an adult in good health.

This chain uses TRBV23-1 with TRBJ2-1, with TRBD1 matching 12 bases. TRBV23-1 has ORF status, its function being uncertain. The ends lost 4 bases at V and 8 bases at J; junction bases unmatched: 9. This CDR3 comprises 16 residues. This CDR3 reads CASSLIIGTGGHEQFF. CDR3 coding DNA: TGCGCCAGCAGTCTAATTATCGGGACAGGGGGCCATGAGCAGTTCTTC.

The rearrangement links TRBV7-8 to TRBJ2-1; a possible D gene is TRBD1 (7 bases). This CDR3 region has 16 residues. CDR1 and CDR2 (germline): SGHVS, FQNEAQ. Trimming left V 0 bases short and J 9 bases short, with 18 bases between. This CDR3 reads CASSLALGQGGGEQFF. As DNA, the CDR3 is TGTGCCAGCAGCTTAGCGCTTGGGCAGGGGGGAGGTGAGCAGTTCTTC.

This rearrangement joins TRBV19 to TRBJ1-5; 10 bases line up with TRBD1. The CDR3 consists of 17 residues. V gave up 4 bases and J gave up 2 bases; unmatched junction bases: 8. Germline V CDR1 and CDR2: LNHDA, SQIVND (reference sequence). The CDR3 bases are TGTGCCAGTAGTAGTAGGACAGGGGGATCGGGCAATCAGCCCCAGCATTTT. Protein: CASSSRTGGSGNQPQHF.

V gene TRBV7-8 combines with J gene TRBJ1-1; D unclear. Deletions cut 5 bases from V and 1 base from J, with 8 bases between. The CDR3 runs 13 residues. The germline V gene encodes CDR1 SGHVS and CDR2 FQNEAQ. CDR3 sequence: CASSPGRNTEAFF. Written as DNA, the CDR3 is TGTGCCAGCAGCCCGGGCAGGAACACTGAAGCTTTCTTT. The full variable domain, in which reference TRBV7-8 and TRBJ1-1 provide the parts outside the CDR3, is GAGVSQSPRYKVAKRGQDVALRCDPISGHVSLFWYQQALGQGPEFLTYFQNEAQLDKSGLPSDRFFAERPEGSVSTLKIQRTQQEDSAVYLCASSPGRNTEAFFGQGTRLTVV.

This clone was counted between two and nine times. The chain uses TRBV9 and TRBJ1-2, with D tentatively TRBD1 (5 bases). Looked up from germline, CDR1 is SGDLS and CDR2 is YYNGEE. The CDR3 loop spans 16 amino acids. Deletions cut 3 bases from V and 4 bases from J, with 19 bases between. The CDR3 DNA is TGTGCCAGCAGCGGCCCGGCGCCGCAGGGAGCCTATGGCTACACCTTC. Translation: CASSGPAPQGAYGYTF.

The rearrangement joins TRBV28 to TRBJ2-6; D is possibly TRBD1 (8 bases). The germline V gene has CDR1 MDHEN and CDR2 SYDVKM. The CDR3 length is 17 residues. The V gene lost 4 bases and the J gene lost 4 bases, with 17 bases spanning the gap. CDR3 sequence (DNA): TGTGCCAGCAGTTCCACAGGGGGGGCGGTCGGGGCCAACGTCCTGACTTTC. It yields the protein CASSSTGGAVGANVLTF.

This chain connects TRBV18 to TRBJ2-7; TRBD1 agrees at 10 bases. CDR1 and CDR2 from the germline V gene are KGHSH and LQKENI. The junction had 14 bases not matched to a gene; V was cut back by 4 bases and J by 5 bases. The CDR3 length is 17 residues. CDR3 DNA: TGTGCCAGCTCACGGAACCTCCCGGGACAGGGGTCCAACGAGCAGTACTTC. It is translated as CASSRNLPGQGSNEQYF.

The CDR3 nucleotides read TGCGCCAGCAGCGGGGACAGCTATGGCTACACCTTC. Residues: CASSGDSYGYTF. This chain uses TRBV5-1 with TRBJ1-2; 7 bases are shared with TRBD1. CDR1 SGHRS and CDR2 YFSETQ come from the germline V gene. This CDR3 is 12 amino acids long. After removal of 4 bases from V and 4 bases from J, the junction contained 1 base not matched to a gene. Together with reference TRBV5-1 and TRBJ1-2, the CDR3 gives the full variable domain: KAGVTQTPRYLIKTRGQQVTLSCSPISGHRSVSWYQQTPGQGLQFLFEYFSETQRNKGNFPGRFSGRQFSNSRSEMNVSTLELGDSALYLCASSGDSYGYTFGSGTRLTVV.

In this sample, this clone turned up once. The chain uses TRBV6-5 and TRBJ2-1; 12 nucleotides line up with TRBD1. This CDR3 is 16 amino acids long. Germline lookup yields CDR1 MNHEY and CDR2 SVGAGI. The trim removed 2 bases at V and 6 bases at J, leaving 5 bases unmatched. The CDR3 region has the DNA TGTGCCAGCAGTTACCAGGGACAGGGGGCTCGCAATGAGCAGTTCTTC. Translating it yields CASSYQGQGARNEQFF.

The chain uses TRBV19 and TRBJ1-1; D ambiguous. The length of the CDR3 is 13 residues. V was pared by 8 bases and J by 3 bases, with 13 bases between. CDR1 is LNHDA and CDR2 is SQIVND in the germline V gene (reference sequence). The CDR3 protein is CASAEGSDTEAFF. CDR3 nucleotide sequence: TGTGCCAGTGCGGAAGGGAGCGACACTGAAGCTTTCTTT.

This chain uses TRBV18 with TRBJ2-1, with TRBD2 identical over 12 bases. The V and J ends lost 4 bases and 4 bases, in that order; junction bases with no gene match: 8. The CDR3 extends over 17 amino acids. Germline-derived CDR1 and CDR2 are KGHSH and LQKENI. The CDR3 reads CASSLKTSGRRYNEQFF. Written as DNA, the CDR3 is TGTGCCAGCTCACTCAAGACTAGCGGGAGAAGGTACAATGAGCAGTTCTTC.

V usage is TRBV18 and J usage is TRBJ2-5; D remains unclear. V was cut by 2 bases and J by 3 bases, with 10 bases left in between. This CDR3 region has 14 residues. The germline V gene has CDR1 KGHSH and CDR2 LQKENI. The DNA of the CDR3 is TGTGCCAGCTCACCAAGGATCATAGAAGAGACCCAGTACTTC. It encodes CASSPRIIEETQYF.

The chain has TRBV6-6 and TRBJ1-4, with D uncertain. The germline gives CDR1 MNHNY, CDR2 SVGAGI (reference sequence). V was cut by 5 bases and J by 2 bases, with 18 bases left in between. The CDR3 is made up of 17 amino acids. The CDR3 nucleotides read TGTGCCAGCAGTCCCCGGGGATACGGGATCACTAATGAAAAACTGTTTTTT. This sequence encodes CASSPRGYGITNEKLFF.

This sequence joins TRBV5-1 and TRBJ1-5, with D perhaps matching TRBD1 (5 bases). Germline V gene lookup returns CDR1 SGHRS and CDR2 YFSETQ. With 2 bases removed from V and 7 bases from J, the gap between germline ends came to 10 bases. The CDR3 extends over 13 amino acids. CDR3 sequence: CASSLGDKQPQHF. The CDR3 coding sequence is TGCGCCAGCAGCTTAGGGGATAAGCAGCCCCAGCATTTT. Filled out from reference TRBV5-1 and TRBJ1-5, the complete variable domain reads KAGVTQTPRYLIKTRGQQVTLSCSPISGHRSVSWYQQTPGQGLQFLFEYFSETQRNKGNFPGRFSGRQFSNSRSEMNVSTLELGDSALYLCASSLGDKQPQHFGDGTRLSIL.

V and J are TRBV7-2 and TRBJ2-1; D assignment may be TRBD1 or TRBD2 (5 bases each). Trimming removed 5 bases at V and 5 bases at J, with 16 bases between. This CDR3 contains 15 residues. Per germline, CDR1 SGHTA and CDR2 FQGNSA. The CDR3 spells CASSRPGTVNNEQFF. The CDR3 coding sequence is TGTGCCAGCAGCCGGCCCGGGACCGTTAACAATGAGCAGTTCTTC.

The V gene is TRBV6-2 or TRBV6-3, the J gene TRBJ2-5; D is possibly TRBD1 or TRBD2 (5 bases each). The CDR3 is made up of 12 amino acids. Germline V gene lookup returns CDR1 MNHEY and CDR2 SVGEGT. The germline V and J ends were trimmed by 4 bases and 2 bases, with 5 bases remaining between them. The CDR3 here is CASSWGQETQYF. Written as DNA, the CDR3 is TGTGCCAGCAGTTGGGGGCAAGAGACCCAGTACTTC.

The rearrangement joins TRBV10-3 to TRBJ2-1, with 9 positions matching TRBD1. The length of the CDR3 is 12 residues. Germline CDR1 and CDR2: ENHRY and SYGVKD. The trim removed 5 bases at V and 9 bases at J, leaving 2 bases unmatched. The CDR3 loop reads CAISMTGGEQFF. The CDR3 DNA reads TGTGCCATCAGTATGACAGGGGGTGAGCAGTTCTTC.

This sequence joins TRBV11-1 and TRBJ1-3, with D possibly being TRBD1 (5 bases). CDR3 length: 13 amino acids. V was cut by 5 bases and J by 2 bases, with 7 bases left in between. From germline, CDR1 is SGHAT and CDR2 FQDESV (reference sequence). The CDR3 DNA reads TGTGCCAGCAGCGAAGGGGCTGGAAACACCATATATTTT. Translating gives CASSEGAGNTIYF.

The rearrangement joins TRBV4-3 to TRBJ1-1, with D possibly matching TRBD1 (5 bases). Trimming shortened V by 4 bases and J by 2 bases, and 17 bases separated the two germline ends. The CDR3 is 16 amino acids. In germline, CDR1 is LGHNA, CDR2 YSLEER. The CDR3 DNA is TGCGCCAGCAGCCCGCGCCCGGGAGGGGTAAACACTGAAGCTTTCTTT. Amino acids: CASSPRPGGVNTEAFF.

This clone was picked up a small number of times. The genes are TRBV7-8 and TRBJ1-2; D is ambiguous. The CDR3 is made up of 14 amino acids. V lost 0 bases to trimming and J lost 6 bases, with 11 bases between them. CDR1 SGHVS and CDR2 FQNEAQ come from the germline V gene. Written as DNA, the CDR3 is TGTGCCAGCAGCTTAGCGTTTTCCGGAAATGGCTACACCTTC. It codes for CASSLAFSGNGYTF.